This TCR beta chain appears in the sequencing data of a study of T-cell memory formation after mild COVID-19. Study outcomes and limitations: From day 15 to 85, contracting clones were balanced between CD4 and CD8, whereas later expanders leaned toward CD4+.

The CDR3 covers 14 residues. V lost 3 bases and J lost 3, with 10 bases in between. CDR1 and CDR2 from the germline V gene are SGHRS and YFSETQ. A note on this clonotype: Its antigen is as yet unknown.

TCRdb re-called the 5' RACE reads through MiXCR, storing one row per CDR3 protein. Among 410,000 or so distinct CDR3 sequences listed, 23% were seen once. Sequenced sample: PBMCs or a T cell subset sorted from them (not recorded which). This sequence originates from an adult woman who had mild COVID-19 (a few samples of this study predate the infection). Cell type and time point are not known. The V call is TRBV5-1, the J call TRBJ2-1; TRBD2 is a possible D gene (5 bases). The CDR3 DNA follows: TGCGCCAGCAGCTCAGCGGTCGGCTACAATGAGCAGTTCTTC. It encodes CASSSAVGYNEQFF.